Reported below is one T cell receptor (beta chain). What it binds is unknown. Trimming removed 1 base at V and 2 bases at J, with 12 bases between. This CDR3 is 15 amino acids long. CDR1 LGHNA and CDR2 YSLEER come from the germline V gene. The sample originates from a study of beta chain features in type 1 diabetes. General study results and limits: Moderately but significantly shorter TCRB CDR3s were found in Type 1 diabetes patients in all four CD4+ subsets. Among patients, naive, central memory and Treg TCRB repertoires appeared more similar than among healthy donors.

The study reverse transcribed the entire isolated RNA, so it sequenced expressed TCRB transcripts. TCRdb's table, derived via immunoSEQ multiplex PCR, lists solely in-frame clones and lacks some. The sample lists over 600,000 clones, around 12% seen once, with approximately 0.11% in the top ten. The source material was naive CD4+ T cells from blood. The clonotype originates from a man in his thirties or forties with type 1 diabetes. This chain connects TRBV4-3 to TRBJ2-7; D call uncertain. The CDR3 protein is CASSQVMAATYEQYF. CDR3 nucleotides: TGCGCCAGCAGCCAAGTCATGGCAGCAACCTACGAGCAGTACTTC.